This TCR beta chain was retrieved from a study of blood T cell repertoires in COVID-19. Study-level background: Specimens from acute and convalescent COVID-19 originated in the United States, Italy and Spain. From T cells, B-cell-depleted T cells, or PBMCs came the material, which was cDNA or gDNA.

Using immunoSEQ multiplex PCR, the repertoire was profiled, and TCRdb retains in-frame clones only, with some absent. The sample carries 250,000 to 400,000 clones, about 87% recorded once. This TCR was recovered from a woman in her thirties who had recovered from COVID-19. The specimen was PBMCs or T cells enriched from blood (not recorded which).

The CDR3 sequence is CASSAVPGLQETQYF. The CDR3, as DNA: TGTGCCAGCAGCGCGGTACCAGGACTCCAAGAGACCCAGTACTTC. The V gene is TRBV9, the J gene TRBJ2-5, with a tentative D call TRBD2 (5 bases). The V end was cut by 3 bases, the J end by 1 base, with 13 bases between. The germline gives CDR1 SGDLS, CDR2 YYNGEE. The CDR3 runs 15 residues.